What follows describes a single T cell receptor beta chain. Its antigen is unknown. This CDR3 is 16 amino acids long. CDR1 and CDR2 (germline): LNHDA, SQIVND (reference sequence). V was trimmed by 5 bases and J by 1 base, leaving 16 bases between them. The PCR ran on 60 Vbeta and 13 Jbeta primers. Measured with immunoSEQ multiplex PCR; TCRdb has only the in-frame clones, and not every one. Of about 170,000 clones listed, 75% to 90% were seen once; the top ten hold under 2%. The entry originates in a study of cytomegalovirus exposure and HLA in healthy donors. Study-level findings and limits: The authors later found TCR association rates varying by HLA locus, with DRB1 most and HLA-C fewest. In vitro checks showed that a few CMV-associated chains really do target CMV antigens. V- and J-gene trimming of TCR beta was linked (in a later analysis) to a missense DCLRE1C variant.

The V call is TRBV19, the J call TRBJ2-3, with D perhaps matching TRBD2 (6 bases). Sequenced input: PBMCs. The TCR originated in a woman in her late teens or twenties in good health and CMV-seronegative. Written as DNA, the CDR3 is TGTGCCAGTAGTTCTGGGAGGACTCCTCGCACAGATACGCAGTATTTT. Protein product: CASSSGRTPRTDTQYF.